What follows describes a single TCR beta chain. Libraries were prepared by immunoSEQ multiplex PCR; TCRdb keeps only in-frame clonotypes and omits some of them. The sample has about 98,000 clones, around 82% seen once; the top ten hold about 11%. These data originate in a study of blood T cell repertoires in COVID-19. This CDR3 comprises 14 residues. The TCR sequence derives from a man aged 65 to 85 with active or convalescent COVID-19. Specimen: peripheral blood. The chain employs TRBV21-1 and TRBJ2-2; the table's TRBD1 call for D was not verified on the DNA. TRBV21-1 is a recognized pseudogene. CDR3 protein: CASSPWQVSGELFF. The DNA for the CDR3 is TGTGCCAGCAGCCCCTGGCAGGTCTCCGGGGAGCTGTTTTTT.